This TCR beta chain was documented in a study of T cell changes during pregnancy in multiple sclerosis. CDR1 and CDR2 from the germline V gene are SGHTA and FQGTGA. The V end lost 0 bases, the J end lost 5 bases, and 10 bases lay between the germline ends. This CDR3 contains 14 residues. Assay: immunoSEQ multiplex PCR; the TCRdb copy retains only in-frame clones and omits some. The sample consists of some 60,000 clones, 89% of them appearing once. The chain uses TRBV7-3 and TRBJ1-2; D might be TRBD1 (5 bases). The receptor comes from a female donor with multiple sclerosis, enrolled in a pregnancy study. This specimen consisted of peripheral blood, obtained after pregnancy. The CDR3 bases are TGTGCCAGCAGCTTAACAAGGGGAGGGTATGGCTACACCTTC. It is translated as CASSLTRGGYGYTF. The whole variable domain, filled in from reference TRBV7-3 and TRBJ1-2, reads GAGVSQTPSNKVTEKGKYVELRCDPISGHTALYWYRQSLGQGPEFLIYFQGTGAADDSGLPNDRFFAVRPEGSVSTLKIQRTERGDSAVYLCASSLTRGGYGYTFGSGTRLTVV.